A selection of T cell receptor beta chains follows, all from one sample in a study of blood T cell repertoires in COVID-19. Produced via immunoSEQ multiplex PCR; TCRdb's table is partial and in-frame only. The sample includes 140,000 to 150,000 clones, 75% to 85% of them seen just once. The specimen was peripheral blood. The receptors here all came from a man aged 55 to 70 with active or convalescent COVID-19. Each CDR3 is given with its conserved first and last residue. Fields, in order: D gene, CDR3 length, clone size, V gene, J gene, CDR3 protein, CDR3 DNA. D genes are given only for firm matches. Some rows have no size entry. The others give once, few or many, or a class for an expanded clone.

d_call: .; cdr3_length: 17; clone_size: .; v_call: TRBV28; j_call: TRBJ1-1; cdr3_aa: CASSLRTSVAGTTEAFF; cdr3_nt: TGTGCCAGCAGTTTACGTACCTCAGTGGCGGGGACCACTGAAGCTTTCTTT
d_call: .; cdr3_length: 12; clone_size: .; v_call: TRBV6-5; j_call: TRBJ2-7; cdr3_aa: CASSTGTVEQYF; cdr3_nt: TGTGCCAGCAGTACAGGGACGGTAGAGCAGTACTTC
d_call: .; cdr3_length: 15; clone_size: .; v_call: TRBV3-1/TRBV3-2; j_call: TRBJ2-6; cdr3_aa: CASSKQESGANVLTF; cdr3_nt: TGTGCCAGCAGCAAACAGGAATCTGGGGCCAACGTCCTGACTTTC
d_call: .; cdr3_length: 13; clone_size: .; v_call: TRBV19; j_call: TRBJ1-1; cdr3_aa: CASSILGASEAFF; cdr3_nt: TGTGCCAGTAGTATCCTAGGGGCGAGTGAAGCTTTCTTT
d_call: .; cdr3_length: 17; clone_size: once; v_call: TRBV4-3; j_call: TRBJ2-6; cdr3_aa: CASKEEGTGSGANVLTF; cdr3_nt: TGCGCCAGCAAGGAAGAGGGAACCGGCTCTGGGGCCAACGTCCTGACTTTC
d_call: TRBD1; cdr3_length: 14; clone_size: .; v_call: TRBV5-6; j_call: TRBJ1-2; cdr3_aa: CASSLVGTGDGYTF; cdr3_nt: TGTGCCAGCAGCTTGGTTGGGACAGGGGATGGCTACACCTTC
d_call: .; cdr3_length: 14; clone_size: .; v_call: TRBV27; j_call: TRBJ2-2; cdr3_aa: CASSQVGQGGELFF; cdr3_nt: TGTGCCAGCAGCCAAGTGGGACAAGGCGGGGAGCTGTTTTTT
d_call: .; cdr3_length: 18; clone_size: few; v_call: TRBV27; j_call: TRBJ1-6; cdr3_aa: CASSLSGRLSSYNSPLHF; cdr3_nt: TGTGCCAGCAGTTTATCAGGTCGACTAAGCTCCTATAATTCACCCCTCCACTTT
d_call: .; cdr3_length: 14; clone_size: once; v_call: TRBV12-5; j_call: TRBJ1-6; cdr3_aa: CASGLVPGLSPLHF; cdr3_nt: TGTGCTAGTGGTTTGGTACCCGGACTTTCACCCCTCCACTTT
d_call: TRBD2; cdr3_length: 17; clone_size: .; v_call: TRBV4-3; j_call: TRBJ2-4; cdr3_aa: CASSQDTTSGGLNIQYF; cdr3_nt: TGCGCCAGCAGCCAAGATACGACTAGCGGGGGGCTAAACATTCAGTACTTC
d_call: TRBD1; cdr3_length: 13; clone_size: .; v_call: TRBV5-1; j_call: TRBJ1-1; cdr3_aa: CASSFDRDTEAFF; cdr3_nt: TGCGCCAGCAGCTTTGACAGGGACACTGAAGCTTTCTTT
d_call: TRBD1; cdr3_length: 15; clone_size: .; v_call: TRBV30; j_call: TRBJ1-1; cdr3_aa: CAWSQNGQGETEAFF; cdr3_nt: TGTGCCTGGAGCCAGAATGGACAGGGTGAAACTGAAGCTTTCTTT
d_call: .; cdr3_length: 14; clone_size: few; v_call: TRBV5-1; j_call: TRBJ1-4; cdr3_aa: CASSHESTNEKLFF; cdr3_nt: TGCGCCAGCAGTCATGAGTCAACTAATGAAAAACTGTTTTTT
d_call: .; cdr3_length: 15; clone_size: .; v_call: TRBV3-1/TRBV3-2; j_call: TRBJ1-2; cdr3_aa: CASSQGAGGNYGYTF; cdr3_nt: TGTGCCAGCAGCCAAGGGGCGGGGGGAAACTATGGCTACACCTTC
d_call: .; cdr3_length: 13; clone_size: .; v_call: TRBV6-2/TRBV6-3; j_call: TRBJ1-1; cdr3_aa: CASSSGTITEAFF; cdr3_nt: TGTGCCAGCAGCTCCGGGACTATCACTGAAGCTTTCTTT
d_call: .; cdr3_length: 15; clone_size: once; v_call: TRBV24-1; j_call: TRBJ2-3; cdr3_aa: CATSDLTGVTDTQYF; cdr3_nt: TGTGCCACCAGTGACCTCACGGGGGTCACAGATACGCAGTATTTT
d_call: .; cdr3_length: 14; clone_size: .; v_call: TRBV21-1; j_call: TRBJ2-2; cdr3_aa: CASSQNRGGGELFF; cdr3_nt: TGTGCCAGCAGCCAGAACAGGGGTGGCGGGGAGCTGTTTTTT
d_call: .; cdr3_length: 15; clone_size: .; v_call: TRBV2; j_call: TRBJ1-1; cdr3_aa: CASNPIEGANTEAFF; cdr3_nt: TGTGCCAGCAACCCAATCGAGGGAGCGAACACTGAAGCTTTCTTT
d_call: .; cdr3_length: 14; clone_size: .; v_call: TRBV3-1/TRBV3-2; j_call: TRBJ2-3; cdr3_aa: CASSQVLGGDTQYF; cdr3_nt: TGTGCCAGCAGCCAAGTATTAGGGGGAGATACGCAGTATTTT
d_call: TRBD2; cdr3_length: 12; clone_size: .; v_call: TRBV6-2/TRBV6-3; j_call: TRBJ2-7; cdr3_aa: CASSGGAYEQYF; cdr3_nt: TGTGCCAGCAGCGGGGGGGCGTACGAGCAGTACTTC
d_call: .; cdr3_length: 13; clone_size: .; v_call: TRBV9; j_call: TRBJ2-1; cdr3_aa: CASTGTPNNEQFF; cdr3_nt: TGTGCCAGCACCGGGACACCCAACAATGAGCAGTTCTTC
d_call: TRBD1; cdr3_length: 18; clone_size: .; v_call: TRBV5-1; j_call: TRBJ1-1; cdr3_aa: CASRWGQGVRFGNTEAFF; cdr3_nt: TGCGCCAGCAGGTGGGGACAGGGAGTAAGGTTTGGGAACACTGAAGCTTTCTTT
d_call: .; cdr3_length: 13; clone_size: .; v_call: TRBV6-5; j_call: TRBJ1-2; cdr3_aa: CASSLTRRGGYTF; cdr3_nt: TGTGCCAGCAGCCTCACACGACGCGGTGGCTACACCTTC
d_call: .; cdr3_length: 15; clone_size: .; v_call: TRBV27; j_call: TRBJ1-5; cdr3_aa: CASSLFGGGITPQHF; cdr3_nt: TGTGCCAGCAGTTTATTCGGGGGGGGAATCACGCCCCAGCATTTT
d_call: TRBD1; cdr3_length: 14; clone_size: .; v_call: TRBV24-1; j_call: TRBJ1-2; cdr3_aa: CATRSGTGKTGYTF; cdr3_nt: TGTGCCACCAGGTCCGGGACAGGGAAAACCGGCTACACCTTC
d_call: .; cdr3_length: 14; clone_size: .; v_call: TRBV7-9; j_call: TRBJ1-2; cdr3_aa: CASSARQSNYGYTF; cdr3_nt: TGTGCCAGCAGCGCAAGACAGAGTAACTATGGCTACACCTTC
d_call: TRBD1; cdr3_length: 18; clone_size: once; v_call: TRBV15; j_call: TRBJ1-5; cdr3_aa: CATSNSTGEFLRNQPQHF; cdr3_nt: TGTGCCACCAGCAATTCGACAGGGGAATTTTTAAGGAATCAGCCCCAGCATTTT
d_call: TRBD1; cdr3_length: 19; clone_size: .; v_call: TRBV9; j_call: TRBJ2-4; cdr3_aa: CASSVEAAGGLWAKNIQYF; cdr3_nt: TGTGCCAGCAGCGTAGAAGCGGCAGGGGGCCTGTGGGCCAAAAACATTCAGTACTTC
d_call: .; cdr3_length: 14; clone_size: .; v_call: TRBV18; j_call: TRBJ1-5; cdr3_aa: CASRSGQNNQPQHF; cdr3_nt: TGTGCCAGCCGAAGTGGACAGAACAATCAGCCCCAGCATTTT
d_call: .; cdr3_length: 14; clone_size: .; v_call: TRBV9; j_call: TRBJ1-1; cdr3_aa: CASSVGGANTEAFF; cdr3_nt: TGTGCCAGCAGCGTAGGAGGAGCGAACACTGAAGCTTTCTTT
d_call: TRBD1; cdr3_length: 17; clone_size: few; v_call: TRBV15; j_call: TRBJ1-5; cdr3_aa: CATSRDQTRDRDQPQHF; cdr3_nt: TGTGCCACCAGCAGAGATCAAACCCGGGACAGGGATCAGCCCCAGCATTTT
d_call: .; cdr3_length: 13; clone_size: .; v_call: TRBV14; j_call: TRBJ1-5; cdr3_aa: CASSRDSNQPQHF; cdr3_nt: TGTGCCAGCAGCCGAGACAGTAATCAGCCCCAGCATTTT
d_call: TRBD2; cdr3_length: 17; clone_size: .; v_call: TRBV4-3; j_call: TRBJ2-1; cdr3_aa: CASSQVLAGGLRNEQFF; cdr3_nt: TGCGCCAGCAGCCAAGTCCTAGCGGGGGGATTGAGGAATGAGCAGTTCTTC
d_call: .; cdr3_length: 16; clone_size: .; v_call: TRBV28; j_call: TRBJ1-5; cdr3_aa: CASKSPRRGGNQPQHF; cdr3_nt: TGTGCCAGCAAATCTCCTAGAAGGGGCGGTAATCAGCCCCAGCATTTT
d_call: .; cdr3_length: 12; clone_size: .; v_call: TRBV6-5; j_call: TRBJ1-1; cdr3_aa: CASSTVDTEAFF; cdr3_nt: TGTGCCAGCAGTACAGTAGACACTGAAGCTTTCTTT
d_call: .; cdr3_length: 12; clone_size: .; v_call: TRBV12-3/TRBV12-4; j_call: TRBJ2-1; cdr3_aa: CASSFLSNEQFF; cdr3_nt: TGTGCCAGCAGTTTCCTGTCCAATGAGCAGTTCTTC
d_call: .; cdr3_length: 15; clone_size: .; v_call: TRBV3-1/TRBV3-2; j_call: TRBJ1-3; cdr3_aa: CASSLHSGSGNTIYF; cdr3_nt: TGTGCCAGCAGCCTGCACAGCGGCTCTGGAAACACCATATATTTT
d_call: .; cdr3_length: 15; clone_size: once; v_call: TRBV4-3; j_call: TRBJ2-3; cdr3_aa: CASSQNSGPTDTQYF; cdr3_nt: TGCGCCAGCAGCCAAAATAGCGGACCAACAGATACGCAGTATTTT
d_call: .; cdr3_length: 17; clone_size: .; v_call: TRBV5-3; j_call: TRBJ1-5; cdr3_aa: CARSISSSGPLNQPQHF; cdr3_nt: TGTGCCAGAAGCATCAGCTCTTCTGGGCCACTCAATCAGCCCCAGCATTTT
d_call: TRBD1; cdr3_length: 15; clone_size: .; v_call: TRBV27; j_call: TRBJ1-5; cdr3_aa: CASSPGTGRNHPQHF; cdr3_nt: TGTGCCAGCAGTCCAGGGACAGGTCGCAATCATCCCCAGCATTTT
d_call: .; cdr3_length: 18; clone_size: .; v_call: TRBV6-2/TRBV6-3; j_call: TRBJ2-2; cdr3_aa: CASSYSTTASTNTGELFF; cdr3_nt: TGTGCCAGCAGTTACTCAACGACAGCTTCGACGAACACCGGGGAGCTGTTTTTT
d_call: TRBD1; cdr3_length: 15; clone_size: .; v_call: TRBV19; j_call: TRBJ2-5; cdr3_aa: CASSILDRDIRTQYF; cdr3_nt: TGTGCCAGTAGTATACTGGACAGGGACATTCGGACCCAGTACTTC
d_call: TRBD2; cdr3_length: 17; clone_size: .; v_call: TRBV6-2/TRBV6-3; j_call: TRBJ2-5; cdr3_aa: CASSYPGLAGARETQYF; cdr3_nt: TGTGCCAGCAGTTACCCGGGACTAGCGGGGGCCCGGGAGACCCAGTACTTC
d_call: TRBD1; cdr3_length: 15; clone_size: once; v_call: TRBV27; j_call: TRBJ1-1; cdr3_aa: CASSFGGTGSTEAFF; cdr3_nt: TGTGCCAGCAGTTTTGGGGGGACAGGGTCCACTGAAGCTTTCTTT
d_call: .; cdr3_length: 13; clone_size: .; v_call: TRBV30; j_call: TRBJ1-6; cdr3_aa: CAWMGQYNSPLHF; cdr3_nt: TGTGCCTGGATGGGGCAGTATAATTCACCCCTCCACTTT